The next 23 T cell receptor beta chains were all read from a single sample in a study of regulatory T cells in long-lasting Graves disease. Time point noted: newly diagnosed GD, antithyroid drugs for less than 3 months. PBMC RNA was the source of the TCR library. Arm-PCR of CDR3 regions and iRepertoire HTBI primers were the basis on which TCR beta libraries were built. TCRdb recomputed calls from the multiplex PCR reads with MiXCR, one row per CDR3 protein. In the table there are roughly 320,000 distinct CDR3 sequences, over 15% of which are singletons. These data also featured in a second study, about T cells in Graves' hyperthyroidism and ophthalmopathy.

The sample in question was peripheral blood mononuclear cells (PBMCs), obtained at new diagnosis, from a patient treated with antithyroid drugs. The receptor set was obtained from a middle-aged man with Graves disease.

In this sample, this clonotype turned up many times. As DNA, the CDR3 is TGTGCCAGCTCACTAAACCGGGACAGGGCCGCACCTGAAGCTTTCTTT. It is translated as CASSLNRDRAAPEAFF. The genes are TRBV18 and TRBJ1-1, with 9 bases aligning to TRBD1. Looked up from germline, CDR1 is KGHSH and CDR2 is LQKENI. CDR3 length equals 16 residues. The V and J ends lost 4 bases and 6 bases, in that order; junction bases with no gene match: 12.

This clonotype occurred many times. The chain joins TRBV19 to TRBJ1-1; D is perhaps TRBD1 (5 bases). Between the trimmed V and J ends, which lost 4 bases and 6 bases, there was a span of 6 bases. In germline, CDR1 is LNHDA, CDR2 SQIVND (reference sequence). The CDR3 covers 11 residues. The CDR3 region has the DNA TGTGCCAGTAGTAGAGGGGCTGAAGCTTTCTTT. Protein: CASSRGAEAFF.

Note on this clonotype: A far larger clone is just one base off, so this is likely a read error. Because the CDR3 is missing its conserved closing phenylalanine or tryptophan, this is likely a read error. The V and J genes are TRBV12-3 or TRBV12-4 and TRBJ1-1, with D possibly being TRBD1 (6 bases). The germline V and J ends were trimmed by 7 bases and 3 bases, with 15 bases remaining between them. The CDR3 runs to 14 residues. CDR3 in DNA: TGTGCCAGCAAGCCCCCAGGGGACCACACTGAAGCTTTCTCT. Translation: CASKPPGDHTEAFS.

This clonotype has only a few counts. This chain uses TRBV9 with TRBJ2-3, with 9 nucleotides matching TRBD2. Per germline, CDR1 SGDLS and CDR2 YYNGEE. With 0 bases clipped from V and 6 bases from J, the junction kept 5 bases outside the gene matches. The CDR3 loop spans 15 amino acids. CDR3 sequence (DNA): TGTGCCAGCAGCGTAGTCGCTAGCGGGGTTGATACGCAGTATTTT. The encoded protein is CASSVVASGVDTQYF. The full variable domain, rest sourced from reference TRBV9 and TRBJ2-3, is DSGVTQTPKHLITATGQRVTLRCSPRSGDLSVYWYQQSLDQGLQFLIQYYNGEERAKGNILERFSAQQFPDLHSELNLSSLELGDSALYFCASSVVASGVDTQYFGPGTRLTVL.

The chain employs TRBV6-2 or TRBV6-3 and TRBJ2-1, with 7 bases identical to TRBD2. Losses at the gene ends were 5 bases for V and 10 bases for J; bases not matched to a gene: 20. In germline, CDR1 is MNHEY, CDR2 SVGEGT. There are 17 residues in the CDR3. In DNA form, the CDR3 reads TGTGCCAGCAGTCTCCACACACCGGGACTACCGGGGGGAGAGCAGTTCTTC. Amino acid sequence: CASSLHTPGLPGGEQFF.

This clonotype came up many times. This chain uses TRBV6-2 or TRBV6-3 with TRBJ1-1, with D possibly matching TRBD1 (5 bases). V was cut by 1 base and J by 10 bases, with 13 bases left in between. Germline lookup yields CDR1 MNHEY and CDR2 SVGEGT. The CDR3 runs 13 residues. The CDR3 reads CASSYWQRGGAFF. CDR3 nucleotides: TGTGCCAGCAGTTACTGGCAGCGCGGGGGAGCTTTCTTT.

This clonotype was found many times. The chain employs TRBV7-2 and TRBJ2-7; D is possibly TRBD1 (6 bases). The germline gives CDR1 SGHTA, CDR2 FQGNSA. Trimming cost V 1 base and J 2 bases, with 15 bases left between them. CDR3 length equals 16 residues. DNA of the CDR3: TGTGCCAGCAGCTTAGGGGGGCCAGGACAGCCCTACGAGCAGTACTTC. Protein sequence: CASSLGGPGQPYEQYF.

This clonotype was seen repeatedly, ten times or more. The genes are TRBV28 and TRBJ2-3; D may be TRBD1 (6 bases). The CDR3 runs 15 residues. The V gene's germline CDR1 is MDHEN and CDR2 SYDVKM. The V end lost 3 bases, the J end lost 0 bases, and 10 bases lay between the germline ends. For the CDR3, the DNA is TGTGCCAGCAGTTTCACAGGGTTTAGCACAGATACGCAGTATTTT. Amino acid sequence: CASSFTGFSTDTQYF. The complete variable domain, with remaining parts taken from reference TRBV28 and TRBJ2-3, reads DVKVTQSSRYLVKRTGEKVFLECVQDMDHENMFWYRQDPGLGLRLIYFSYDVKMKEKGDIPEGYSVSREKKERFSLILESASTNQTSMYLCASSFTGFSTDTQYFGPGTRLTVL.

This clonotype appeared a few times. A read error may produce the germline difference seen at one junction end. The V gene is TRBV18, the J gene TRBJ1-5; no clear D. The CDR3 runs to 14 residues. Germline assignment: CDR1 KGHSH and CDR2 LQKENI. The CDR3 coding sequence is TGTGCCAGCTCACCCCTGTATAGCAATCAGCCCCTGCATTTT. Protein: CASSPLYSNQPLHF.

This clonotype was recorded many times. This chain links TRBV28 with TRBJ2-7; 12 bases line up with TRBD2. V lost 4 bases and J lost 7; bases outside the gene matches: 8. The germline V gene has CDR1 MDHEN and CDR2 SYDVKM. The CDR3 length is 15 residues. The CDR3 DNA follows: TGTGCCAGCAGTTACCTAGCGGGGGGGCCGAGAGAGCAGTACTTC. Its protein is CASSYLAGGPREQYF.

This clonotype has a count of ten or more. The rearrangement joins TRBV10-3 to TRBJ2-2; no clear D. The CDR3 consists of 16 residues. The ends were cut back, 10 bases at V and 4 bases at J, with 22 bases in the middle. Germline assignment: CDR1 ENHRY and CDR2 SYGVKD. The DNA for the CDR3 is TGTGCCACGCGAACCGCGGACCTCGACGGCACCGGGGAGCTGTTTTTT. It codes for CATRTADLDGTGELFF.

The chain is built from TRBV5-4 and TRBJ1-3, with TRBD1 identical over 7 bases. The germline gives CDR1 SGHNT, CDR2 YYREEE (reference sequence). J lost 3 bases, V lost 5 bases, and 8 bases had no gene match. The CDR3 length is 15 residues. Written as DNA, the CDR3 is TGTGCCAGCAGTCCCCAGGGGGTCCTTGGAAACACCATATATTTT. It specifies CASSPQGVLGNTIYF.

The genes are TRBV5-5 and TRBJ2-5, with TRBD1 matching over 7 bases. The ends lost 4 bases at V and 5 bases at J; junction bases unmatched: 8. CDR3 size: 14 residues. Germline CDR1 and CDR2: SGHKS and YYEKEE (reference sequence). CDR3: CASSATTGTETQYF. DNA for the CDR3: TGTGCCAGCAGCGCGACGACAGGGACGGAGACCCAGTACTTC.

This clonotype was observed a few times. The V call is TRBV27, the J call TRBJ1-1; 10 bases map to TRBD1. This CDR3 has 14 residues. Per the germline V gene, CDR1 is MNHEY and CDR2 is SMNVEV (reference sequence). Trimming took 6 bases from V and 7 from J; bases not matched to a gene: 8. In nucleotides, the CDR3 is TGTGCCAGCAGGCCCGGACAGGGGGGAGGTGAAGCTTTCTTT. Translation gives CASRPGQGGGEAFF.

This clonotype was observed once. With only one base between it and a far larger clone, this is likely a read error. The V call is TRBV7-2, the J call TRBJ1-4, with D possibly TRBD1 on 6 matching bases. The V gene lost 3 bases and the J gene lost 11 bases, with 13 bases spanning the gap. The germline CDR1 and CDR2 sequences are SGHTA and FQGNSA. CDR3 length equals 13 residues. The CDR3 bases are TGTGCCAGCAGCTTCCAGGAGGGGGATAAACTGTTTTTT. Translating it yields CASSFQEGDKLFF. Based on the CDR3 plus reference TRBV7-2 and TRBJ1-4, the full variable domain is GAGVSQSPSNKVTEKGKDVELRCDPISGHTALYWYRQSLGQGLEFLIYFQGNSAPDKSGLPSDRFSAERTGGSVSTLTIQRTQQEDSAVYLCASSFQEGDKLFFGSGTQLSVL.

This clonotype was seen a few times. Relative to the germline gene, one junction end is altered; a read error may explain this. This chain uses TRBV2 with TRBJ1-5, with 8 bases lining up with TRBD1. This CDR3 is 14 amino acids long. Germline CDR1 and CDR2: SNHLY and FYNNEI. This CDR3 reads CASSEGQVNRPQHF. The CDR3 bases are TGTGCCAGCAGTGAGGGACAGGTTAATCGGCCCCAGCATTTT.

This clonotype was seen a single time. The genes are TRBV7-2 and TRBJ2-3, with unresolved D. The CDR3 runs to 14 residues. V shed 0 bases and J shed 2 bases, with 6 bases lying between them. The germline V gene encodes CDR1 SGHTA and CDR2 FQGNSA. The CDR3 here is CASSLARFTDTQYF. The CDR3 DNA follows: TGTGCCAGCAGCTTAGCTAGGTTCACAGATACGCAGTATTTT.

This CDR3 reads CSARDQGRTLATGELFF. The CDR3 bases are TGCAGTGCTAGAGATCAAGGCCGCACGCTGGCTACCGGGGAGCTGTTTTTT. The chain has TRBV20-1 and TRBJ2-2; D gene uncertain. CDR1 DFQATT and CDR2 SNEGSKA come from the germline V gene (reference sequence). The CDR3 has 17 residues. With 0 bases removed from V and 5 bases from J, the gap between germline ends came to 19 bases.

This clonotype came up many times. V gene TRBV20-1 combines with J gene TRBJ1-1; D gene ambiguous. The ends were cut back, 2 bases at V and 1 base at J, with 8 bases in the middle. The CDR3 length is 13 residues. Germline V lookup: CDR1 DFQATT, CDR2 SNEGSKA (reference sequence). CDR3 DNA sequence: TGCAGTGCTAGATGGGCTGCGAACACTGAAGCTTTCTTT. Encoded protein: CSARWAANTEAFF.

This clonotype has only a few counts. The genes are TRBV18 and TRBJ2-1, with 7 bases matching TRBD2. The CDR3 has 20 residues. CDR1 KGHSH and CDR2 LQKENI come from the germline V gene. After removal of 3 bases from V and 2 bases from J, the junction contained 19 bases not matched to a gene. CDR3 residues: CASSPSNPLVGGEPYNEQFF. The CDR3 region has the DNA TGTGCCAGCTCACCTTCGAATCCCCTTGTTGGGGGGGAGCCCTACAATGAGCAGTTCTTC. The entire variable domain, with the rest obtained from reference TRBV18 and TRBJ2-1, is as follows: NAGVMQNPRHLVRRRGQEARLRCSPMKGHSHVYWYRQLPEEGLKFMVYLQKENIIDESGMPKERFSAEFPKEGPSILRIQQVVRGDSAAYFCASSPSNPLVGGEPYNEQFFGPGTRLTVL.

V is TRBV6-9 and J is TRBJ1-2; 8 bases are a match to TRBD1. This CDR3 spans 14 amino acids. Germline loops: CDR1 MNHGY, CDR2 SVAAGI. Trimming took 3 bases from V and 11 from J; bases not matched to a gene: 11. The CDR3 is CASSYSAGTGFYTF. The CDR3 coding sequence is TGTGCCAGCAGTTACTCCGCCGGGACAGGATTTTACACCTTC.

Comments on this clonotype: It is likely a read error: a sequence one base away is far more abundant. The rearrangement uses TRBV7-2 and TRBJ2-3; no reliable D call. The germline CDR1 and CDR2 sequences are SGHTA and FQGNSA. The CDR3 is made up of 14 amino acids. The CDR3 bases are TGCGCCAGCAGCTTGTCGATATCTCCAGGTACGCAGTATTTT. Its translation: CASSLSISPGTQYF.

The rearrangement joins TRBV14 to TRBJ2-1; 9 bases line up with TRBD2. Germline CDR1 SGHDN, CDR2 FVKESK. Losses at the gene ends were 8 bases for V and 10 bases for J; bases not matched to a gene: 12. There are 14 residues in the CDR3. The DNA for the CDR3 is TGTGCCAGCCGGTTCGGCGGGGGGGCCTACGAGCAGTTCTTC. Translating gives CASRFGGGAYEQFF.